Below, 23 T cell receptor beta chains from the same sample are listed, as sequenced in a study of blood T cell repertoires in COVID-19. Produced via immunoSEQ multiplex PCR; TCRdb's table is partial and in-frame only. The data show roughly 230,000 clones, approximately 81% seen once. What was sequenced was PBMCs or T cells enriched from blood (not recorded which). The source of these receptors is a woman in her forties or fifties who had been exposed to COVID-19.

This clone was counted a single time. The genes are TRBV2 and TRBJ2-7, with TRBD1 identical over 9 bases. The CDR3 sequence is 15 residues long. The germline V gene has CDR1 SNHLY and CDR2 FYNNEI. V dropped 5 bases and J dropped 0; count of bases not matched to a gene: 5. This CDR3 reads CASSTGTGSSYEQYF. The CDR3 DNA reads TGTGCCAGCAGTACCGGGACAGGGAGCTCCTACGAGCAGTACTTC.

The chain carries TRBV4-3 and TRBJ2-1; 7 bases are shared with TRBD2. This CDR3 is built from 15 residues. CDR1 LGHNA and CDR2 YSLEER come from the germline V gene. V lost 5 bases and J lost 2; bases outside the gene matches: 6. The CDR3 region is CASSVNAGAYNEQFF. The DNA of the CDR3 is TGCGCCAGCAGCGTCAACGCGGGGGCCTACAATGAGCAGTTCTTC.

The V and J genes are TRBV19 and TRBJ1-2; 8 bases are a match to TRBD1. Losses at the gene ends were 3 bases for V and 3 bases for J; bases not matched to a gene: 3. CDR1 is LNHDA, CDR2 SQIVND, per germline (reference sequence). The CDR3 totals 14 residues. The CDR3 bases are TGTGCCAGTAGTATCTTGGGACAGGACTATGGCTACACCTTC. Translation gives CASSILGQDYGYTF. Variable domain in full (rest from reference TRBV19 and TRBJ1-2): DGGITQSPKYLFRKEGQNVTLSCEQNLNHDAMYWYRQDPGQGLRLIYYSQIVNDFQKGDIAEGYSVSREKKESFPLTVTSAQKNPTAFYLCASSILGQDYGYTFGSGTRLTVV.

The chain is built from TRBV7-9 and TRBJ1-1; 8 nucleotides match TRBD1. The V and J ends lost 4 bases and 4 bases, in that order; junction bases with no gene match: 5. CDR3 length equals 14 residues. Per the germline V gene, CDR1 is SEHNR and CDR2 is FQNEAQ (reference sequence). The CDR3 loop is CASSYGQGSTEAFF. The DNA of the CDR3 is TGTGCCAGCAGCTACGGACAGGGTTCCACTGAAGCTTTCTTT.

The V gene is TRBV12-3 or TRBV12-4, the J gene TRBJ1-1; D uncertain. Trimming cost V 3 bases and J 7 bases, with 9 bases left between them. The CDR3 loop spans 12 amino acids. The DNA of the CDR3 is TGTGCCAGCAGTTTTCACGTTAGTGAAGCTTTCTTT. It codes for CASSFHVSEAFF.

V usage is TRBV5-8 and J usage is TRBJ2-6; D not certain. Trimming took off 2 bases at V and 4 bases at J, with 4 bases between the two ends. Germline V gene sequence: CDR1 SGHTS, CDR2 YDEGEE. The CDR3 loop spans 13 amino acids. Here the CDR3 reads CASSLRGANVLTF. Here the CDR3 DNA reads TGTGCCAGCAGCTTACGGGGGGCCAACGTCCTGACTTTC.

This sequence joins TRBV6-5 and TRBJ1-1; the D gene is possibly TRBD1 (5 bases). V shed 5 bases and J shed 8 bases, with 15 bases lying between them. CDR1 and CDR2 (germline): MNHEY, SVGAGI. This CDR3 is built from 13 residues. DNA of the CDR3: TGTGCCAGCAGTCCCCCCGGGGGTAGGGAAGCTTTCTTT. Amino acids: CASSPPGGREAFF.

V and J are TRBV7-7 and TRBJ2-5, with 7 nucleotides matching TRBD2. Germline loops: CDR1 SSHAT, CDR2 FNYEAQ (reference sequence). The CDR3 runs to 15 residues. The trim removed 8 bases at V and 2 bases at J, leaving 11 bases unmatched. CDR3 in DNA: TGTGCCAGCGGCGAGGGGAGCGGGATTCAAGAGACCCAGTACTTC. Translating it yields CASGEGSGIQETQYF.

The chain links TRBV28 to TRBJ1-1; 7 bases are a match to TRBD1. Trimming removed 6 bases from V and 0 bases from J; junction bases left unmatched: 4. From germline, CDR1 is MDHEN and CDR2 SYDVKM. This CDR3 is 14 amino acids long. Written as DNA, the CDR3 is TGTGCCAGCAGACAGGGGCCCTTGAACACTGAAGCTTTCTTT. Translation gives CASRQGPLNTEAFF. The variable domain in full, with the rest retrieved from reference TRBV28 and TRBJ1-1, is DVKVTQSSRYLVKRTGEKVFLECVQDMDHENMFWYRQDPGLGLRLIYFSYDVKMKEKGDIPEGYSVSREKKERFSLILESASTNQTSMYLCASRQGPLNTEAFFGQGTRLTVV.

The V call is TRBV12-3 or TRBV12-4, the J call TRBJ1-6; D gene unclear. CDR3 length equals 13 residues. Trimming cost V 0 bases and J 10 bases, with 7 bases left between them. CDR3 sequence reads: CASSLAARSPLHF. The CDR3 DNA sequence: TGTGCCAGCAGTTTAGCGGCCCGATCACCCCTCCACTTT.

CDR3 sequence reads: CASSRDRHSGNTIYF. CDR3 coding DNA: TGTGCCAGCAGCAGGGACAGACACTCTGGAAACACCATATATTTT. The J gene is TRBJ1-3, the V gene TRBV11-2, with TRBD1 matching 7 bases. The CDR3 length is 15 residues. CDR1 and CDR2 (germline): SGHAT, FQNNGV. J was trimmed by 0 bases and V by 5 bases; bases with no gene match: 4.

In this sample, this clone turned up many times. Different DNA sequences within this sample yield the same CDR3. The CDR3 spells CASSLRGGGTDTQYF. DNA of the CDR3: TGTGCCAGCAGCCTGCGGGGGGGCGGTACAGATACGCAGTATTTT. V and J are TRBV7-3 and TRBJ2-3; 9 nucleotides agree with TRBD2. CDR3 length equals 15 residues. Germline CDR1 and CDR2: SGHTA and FQGTGA. Losses at the gene ends were 5 bases for V and 3 bases for J; bases not matched to a gene: 6.

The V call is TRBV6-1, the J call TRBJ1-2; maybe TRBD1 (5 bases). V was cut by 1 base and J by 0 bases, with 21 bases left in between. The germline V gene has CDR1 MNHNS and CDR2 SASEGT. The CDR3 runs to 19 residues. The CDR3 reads CASSEGSRGLGRANYGYTF. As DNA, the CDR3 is TGTGCCAGCAGTGAAGGTTCTCGGGGGTTGGGGAGAGCTAACTATGGCTACACCTTC.

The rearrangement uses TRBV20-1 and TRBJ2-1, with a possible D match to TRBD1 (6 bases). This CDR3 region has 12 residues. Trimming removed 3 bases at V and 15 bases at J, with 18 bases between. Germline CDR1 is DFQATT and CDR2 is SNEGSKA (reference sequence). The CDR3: CSASPGQLSTFF. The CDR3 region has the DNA TGCAGTGCTAGTCCGGGACAACTTTCTACGTTCTTC.

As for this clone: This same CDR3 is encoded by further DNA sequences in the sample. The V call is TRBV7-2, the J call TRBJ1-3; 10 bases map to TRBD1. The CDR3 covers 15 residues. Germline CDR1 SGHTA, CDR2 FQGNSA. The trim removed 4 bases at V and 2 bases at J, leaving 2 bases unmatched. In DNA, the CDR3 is TGTGCCAGCAGCTCGGGACAGGGGACTGGAAACACCATATATTTT. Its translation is CASSSGQGTGNTIYF.

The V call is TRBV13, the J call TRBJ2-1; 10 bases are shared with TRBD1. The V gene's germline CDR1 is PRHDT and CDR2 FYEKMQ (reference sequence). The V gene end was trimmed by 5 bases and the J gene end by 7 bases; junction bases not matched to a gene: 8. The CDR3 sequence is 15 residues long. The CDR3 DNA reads TGTGCCAGCAGCCCCGGGACAGGGGCGCCGAATGAGCAGTTCTTC. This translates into CASSPGTGAPNEQFF.

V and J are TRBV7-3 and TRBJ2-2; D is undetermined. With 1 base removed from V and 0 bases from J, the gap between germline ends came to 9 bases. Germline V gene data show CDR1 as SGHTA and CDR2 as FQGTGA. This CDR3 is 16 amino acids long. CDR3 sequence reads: CASSLRAASNTGELFF. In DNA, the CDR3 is TGTGCCAGCAGCTTAAGGGCAGCCTCGAACACCGGGGAGCTGTTTTTT.

CDR3 in amino acids: CASSGEEYEQYF. The CDR3 region has the DNA TGTGCCAGCAGCGGCGAGGAATACGAGCAGTACTTC. The chain is built from TRBV7-9 and TRBJ2-7; D not resolved. There are 12 residues in the CDR3. Per germline, CDR1 SEHNR and CDR2 FQNEAQ (reference sequence). V gave up 5 bases and J gave up 4 bases, with 9 bases separating them.

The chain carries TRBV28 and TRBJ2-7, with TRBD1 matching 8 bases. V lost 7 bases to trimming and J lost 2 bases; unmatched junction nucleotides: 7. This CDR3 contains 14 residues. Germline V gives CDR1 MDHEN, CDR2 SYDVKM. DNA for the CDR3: TGTGCCAGCAAAAGACAGGGGAGGACCTACGAGCAGTACTTC. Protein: CASKRQGRTYEQYF. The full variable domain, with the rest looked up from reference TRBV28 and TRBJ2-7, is DVKVTQSSRYLVKRTGEKVFLECVQDMDHENMFWYRQDPGLGLRLIYFSYDVKMKEKGDIPEGYSVSREKKERFSLILESASTNQTSMYLCASKRQGRTYEQYFGPGTRLTVT.

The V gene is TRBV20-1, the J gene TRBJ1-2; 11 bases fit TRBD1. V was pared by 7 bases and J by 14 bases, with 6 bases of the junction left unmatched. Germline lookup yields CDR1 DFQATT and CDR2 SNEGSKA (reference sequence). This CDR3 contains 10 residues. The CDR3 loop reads CSVTGTGGTF. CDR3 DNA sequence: TGCAGTGTTACCGGGACAGGGGGGACCTTC.

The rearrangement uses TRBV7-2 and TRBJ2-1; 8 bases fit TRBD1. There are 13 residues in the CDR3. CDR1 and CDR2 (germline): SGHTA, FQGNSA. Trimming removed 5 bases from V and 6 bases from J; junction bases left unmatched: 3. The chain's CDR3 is CASSQDRANEQFF. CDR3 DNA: TGTGCCAGCAGCCAGGACAGGGCCAATGAGCAGTTCTTC.

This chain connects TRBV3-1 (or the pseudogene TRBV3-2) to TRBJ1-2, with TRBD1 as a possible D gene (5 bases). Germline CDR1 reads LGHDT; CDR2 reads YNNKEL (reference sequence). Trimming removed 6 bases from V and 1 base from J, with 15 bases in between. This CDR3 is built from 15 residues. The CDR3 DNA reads TGTGCCAGCAGGGAGCACGCAGGGCTTAACTATGGCTACACCTTC. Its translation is CASREHAGLNYGYTF.

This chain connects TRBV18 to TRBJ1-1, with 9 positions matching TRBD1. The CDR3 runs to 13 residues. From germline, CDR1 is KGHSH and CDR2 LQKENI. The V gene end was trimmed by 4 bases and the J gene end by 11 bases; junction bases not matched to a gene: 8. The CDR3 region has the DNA TGTGCCAGCTCACTCCGGACAGGGGAAAGCGCTTTCTTT. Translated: CASSLRTGESAFF. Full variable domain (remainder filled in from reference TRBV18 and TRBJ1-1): NAGVMQNPRHLVRRRGQEARLRCSPMKGHSHVYWYRQLPEEGLKFMVYLQKENIIDESGMPKERFSAEFPKEGPSILRIQQVVRGDSAAYFCASSLRTGESAFFGQGTRLTVV.